This record covers a single T cell receptor (beta chain). Its matching antigen is unknown. The data derive from a study of T cell responses to AZD1222 COVID-19 vaccine. Profiling relied on immunoSEQ multiplex PCR, and the TCRdb table lists in-frame clones only, not all of them. The data show 150,000 to 200,000 clones, around 90% seen once. Overall study results and limits: Unmutated variant regions are reportedly the target of nearly half of TCRs that are spike-specific.

Specimen: peripheral blood, collected 28 days after the second AZD1222 dose. The TCR sequence derives from an adult who received the AZD1222 COVID-19 vaccine.

In DNA form, the CDR3 reads TGTGCCAGCAGCTTATCGACAGGGGGGCCTAAAAACATTCAGTACTTC. This encodes CASSLSTGGPKNIQYF. The gene calls are TRBV7-3 and TRBJ2-4; 9 bases map to TRBD1. V shed 2 bases and J 4 bases; nucleotides not matched to a gene: 6. Germline-derived CDR1 and CDR2 are SGHTA and FQGTGA. The CDR3 is 16 residues long.